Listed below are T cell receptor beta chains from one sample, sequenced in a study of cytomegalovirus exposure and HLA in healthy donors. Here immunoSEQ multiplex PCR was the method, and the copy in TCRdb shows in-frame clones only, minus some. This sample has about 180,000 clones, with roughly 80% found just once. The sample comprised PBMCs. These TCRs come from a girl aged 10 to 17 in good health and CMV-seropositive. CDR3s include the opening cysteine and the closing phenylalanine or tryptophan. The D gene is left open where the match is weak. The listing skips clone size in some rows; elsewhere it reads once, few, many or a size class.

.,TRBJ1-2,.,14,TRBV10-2,TGCGCCAGCAGGAACTTGGGAGCGGCCTATGGCTACACCTTC,CASRNLGAAYGYTF
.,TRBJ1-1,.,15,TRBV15,TGTGCCACCAGCAGAGATCAATGGGGGGTCACTGAAGCTTTCTTT,CATSRDQWGVTEAFF
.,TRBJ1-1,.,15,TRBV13,TGTGCCAGCAGCTTAGTGGAGGGGTTGAACACTGAAGCTTTCTTT,CASSLVEGLNTEAFF
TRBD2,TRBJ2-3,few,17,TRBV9,TGTGCCAGCAGCGTGAGTAGCGGGGCCTCTAGCACAGATACGCAGTATTTT,CASSVSSGASSTDTQYF
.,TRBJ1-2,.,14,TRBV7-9,TGTGCCAGCAGCCGGGACAACCCGAACTATGGCTACACCTTC,CASSRDNPNYGYTF
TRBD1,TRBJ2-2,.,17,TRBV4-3,TGCGCCAGCAGCCAAACGGACAGGGTTAGTTGGACCGGGGAGCTGTTTTTT,CASSQTDRVSWTGELFF
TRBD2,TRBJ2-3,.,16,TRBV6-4,TGTGCCAGCAGTCTGGACGGCGGGGGGGGCTGGGATACGCAGTATTTT,CASSLDGGGGWDTQYF
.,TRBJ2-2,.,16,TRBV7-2,TGTGCCAGCAGCCCGGGGGAGAAAACGGTCACCGGGGAGCTGTTTTTT,CASSPGEKTVTGELFF
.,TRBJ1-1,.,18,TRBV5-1,TGCGCCAGCAGCTTGGACGGAAGACAGGTCACCATGAACACTGAAGCTTTCTTT,CASSLDGRQVTMNTEAFF
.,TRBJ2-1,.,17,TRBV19,TGTGCCAGTAGCGGGAGGACAGGGCAATTCTCCTACAATGAGCAGTTCTTC,CASSGRTGQFSYNEQFF
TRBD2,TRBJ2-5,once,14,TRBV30,TGTGCCTCCAATCTAGCGGGAGGGATGGAGACCCAGTACTTC,CASNLAGGMETQYF
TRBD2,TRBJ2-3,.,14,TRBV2,TGTGCCAGCAGTGAGCGGGAGGGCACAGATACGCAGTATTTT,CASSEREGTDTQYF
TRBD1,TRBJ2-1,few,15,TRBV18,TGTGCCAGCTCACCACCGCGGACAGGGGGGAATGAGCAGTTCTTC,CASSPPRTGGNEQFF
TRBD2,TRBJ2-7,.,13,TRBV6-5,TGTGCCAGCATCCAGCGGGAGTCCTACGAGCAGTACTTC,CASIQRESYEQYF
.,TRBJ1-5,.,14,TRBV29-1,TGCAGCGTTGGGTCAGGAAATAGCAATCAGCCCCAGCATTTT,CSVGSGNSNQPQHF
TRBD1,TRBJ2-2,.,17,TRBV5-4,TGTGCCAGCAGCCCGAAGTTCCGGGACAGGGTGACCGGGGAGCTGTTTTTT,CASSPKFRDRVTGELFF
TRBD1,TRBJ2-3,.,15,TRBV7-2,TGTGCCAGCAGCTTAGCCTGGACAGGGTCAGATACGCAGTATTTT,CASSLAWTGSDTQYF
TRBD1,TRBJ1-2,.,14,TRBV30,TGTGCCTGGAGCACCCAGGGACAGGGCGATGGCTACACCTTC,CAWSTQGQGDGYTF
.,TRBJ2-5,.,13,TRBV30,TGTGCCTGGAGACTTGTAGTAAAAGAGACCCAGTACTTC,CAWRLVVKETQYF
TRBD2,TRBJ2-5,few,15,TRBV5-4,TGTGCCAGCAGCTCGGGACTAGCGGGGGGAGAGACCCAGTACTTC,CASSSGLAGGETQYF
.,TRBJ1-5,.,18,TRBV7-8,TGTGCCAGCAGCTTAGTCCCCCTCGGGCAGGGTCGCAATCAGCCCCAGCATTTT,CASSLVPLGQGRNQPQHF
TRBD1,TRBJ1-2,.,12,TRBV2,TGTGCCAGCAGTATTTCGACAGGGGGCTACACCTTC,CASSISTGGYTF
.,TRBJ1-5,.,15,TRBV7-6,TGTGCCAGCAGCTTACGGTCCGGCTCGGGTCAGCCCCAGCATTTT,CASSLRSGSGQPQHF
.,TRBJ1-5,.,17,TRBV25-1,TGTGCCAGCAGTGCTCATACTAGGGGAGGGGGCAATCAGCCCCAGCATTTT,CASSAHTRGGGNQPQHF
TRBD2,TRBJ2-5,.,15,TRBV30,TGTGCCTGGAGTTGGGAGGGAGCGTTGCCAGAGACCCAGTACTTC,CAWSWEGALPETQYF